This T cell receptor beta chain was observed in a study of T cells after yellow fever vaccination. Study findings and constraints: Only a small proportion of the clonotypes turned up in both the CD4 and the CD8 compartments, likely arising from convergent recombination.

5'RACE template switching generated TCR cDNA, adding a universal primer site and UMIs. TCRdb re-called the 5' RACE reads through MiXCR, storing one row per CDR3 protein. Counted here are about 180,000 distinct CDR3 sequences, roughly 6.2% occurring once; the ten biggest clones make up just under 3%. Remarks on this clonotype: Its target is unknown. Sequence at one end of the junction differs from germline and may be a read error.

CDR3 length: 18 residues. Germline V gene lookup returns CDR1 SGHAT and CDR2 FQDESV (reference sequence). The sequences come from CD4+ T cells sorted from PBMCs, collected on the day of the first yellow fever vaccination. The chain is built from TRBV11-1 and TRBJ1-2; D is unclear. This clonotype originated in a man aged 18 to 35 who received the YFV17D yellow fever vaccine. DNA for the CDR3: TGTGCCAGCACCTTAGATGGGGAAAGCTCCCTACCTAACTATGGCTACACCTTC. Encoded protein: CASTLDGESSLPNYGYTF.